This TCR beta chain was sequenced in a study of T cell responses to AZD1222 COVID-19 vaccine. Assay used: immunoSEQ multiplex PCR; TCRdb lists only in-frame clones, some missing. The table includes roughly 120,000 clones, more than 80% detected once. Notes on the study in general: Mapped onto spike, vaccine-associated CD4 TCRs spanned it and were dominant at 160-218 and 743-854.

Germline values: CDR1 SEHNR, CDR2 FQNEAQ (reference sequence). Trimming left V 5 bases short and J 7 bases short, with 18 bases between. The CDR3 contains 15 residues. Regarding this clone: Its antigen is currently unknown.

The sample in question was peripheral blood, obtained on day 0 of AZD1222 vaccination. This sequence joins TRBV7-9 and TRBJ1-5; tentatively, D is TRBD1 (5 bases). This sequence was found in an adult in good health. DNA for the CDR3: TGTGCCAGCAGCGCAAGAGGGGCCCGAGAGCAGCCCCAGCATTTT. It translates to CASSARGAREQPQHF.